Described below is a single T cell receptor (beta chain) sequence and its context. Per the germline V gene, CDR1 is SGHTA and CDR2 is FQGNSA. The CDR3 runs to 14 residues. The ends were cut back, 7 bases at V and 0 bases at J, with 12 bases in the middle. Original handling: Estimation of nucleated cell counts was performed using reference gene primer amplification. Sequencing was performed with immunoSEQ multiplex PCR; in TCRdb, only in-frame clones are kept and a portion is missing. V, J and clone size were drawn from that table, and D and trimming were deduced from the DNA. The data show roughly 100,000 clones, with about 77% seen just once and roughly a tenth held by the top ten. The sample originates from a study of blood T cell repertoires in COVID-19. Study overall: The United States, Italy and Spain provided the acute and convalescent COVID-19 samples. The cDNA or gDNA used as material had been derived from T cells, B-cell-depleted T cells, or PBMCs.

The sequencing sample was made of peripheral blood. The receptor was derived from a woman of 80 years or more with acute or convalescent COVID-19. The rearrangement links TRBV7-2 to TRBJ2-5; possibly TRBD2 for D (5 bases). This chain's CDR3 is CASTGYGDQETQYF. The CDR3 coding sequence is TGTGCCAGCACGGGGTATGGGGACCAAGAGACCCAGTACTTC.